This TCR beta chain was sequenced for a study of T-cell reconstitution after alpha-beta-depleted transplantation in children. Study-level results: Recipient T cells and thymic progenitors that survived were the source of the high TCRbeta diversity seen at day 60 in some patients. T-cell counts and diversity at one year following transplant were attributed mainly to newly produced T cells. The origin of alpha-beta T cells about two months after transplant was reportedly several hundred expanded graft clones.

From germline, CDR1 is SEHNR and CDR2 FQNEAQ (reference sequence). V lost 2 bases and J lost 1, with 8 bases in between. CDR3 size: 14 residues. As regards this clonotype: As yet, its antigen is unknown.

Construction of the TCRbeta library involved unique molecular identifiers. TCRdb called the PCR reads again in MiXCR, with one record for every CDR3 protein. The profile covers hundreds of thousands of distinct CDR3 sequences, with roughly 15% appearing a single time and just under 30% taken by the ten largest. The genes are TRBV7-9 and TRBJ1-1; D remains ambiguous. Sample: PBMCs, mostly from graft donor cells, taken 360 days after TCRalphabeta/CD19-depleted stem cell transplant. This clonotype originated in a boy under two years old who had a stem cell transplant for Wiskott-Aldrich syndrome, so the T cells may come from the graft donor. The CDR3 DNA follows: TGTGCCAGCAGCTTATATGAAGGGAACACTGAAGCTTTCTTT. Amino acids: CASSLYEGNTEAFF.